The next 13 T cell receptor beta chains were all read from a single sample in a study of CD4 T cells in relation to SARS-CoV-2 and coronaviruses (dated by TCRdb to the early 2020s). CD4+ T cells from unexposed donors were collected before the COVID-19 pandemic (2011-2018). Following 10 days of culture, the EasySep CD4+ T cell isolation kit was used to isolate CD4+ T cells. Library creation used the immunoSEQ multiplex PCR assay. In TCRdb, the immuneACCESS table is reduced to in-frame sequences with V and J assigned. These tables do not hold every clone; where another copy was compared, an unresolved V gene accounts for under half, and the others remain unexplained. The sample table lists some 19,000 clones, 77% of them with a count of one. The leading ten clones occupy more than 20% of the sample. What these receptors recognize is not known. The sequenced sample consisted of CD4+ T cells from PBMCs, cultured in vitro. Source of these receptors: a human donor in good health.

The chain couples TRBV18 to TRBJ1-2, with 11 bases identical to TRBD1. The CDR3 loop spans 15 amino acids. Germline values: CDR1 KGHSH, CDR2 LQKENI. The junction had 1 base not matched to a gene; V was cut back by 1 base and J by 3 bases. CDR3 bases: TGTGCCAGCTCACCACGGACAGGGGGCGACTATGGCTACACCTTC. Amino acid sequence: CASSPRTGGDYGYTF.

The rearrangement joins TRBV7-6 to TRBJ2-1; 13 bases are shared with TRBD2. V was clipped by 5 bases and J by 3 bases; unmatched bases: 7. There are 17 residues in the CDR3. In germline, CDR1 is SGHVS, CDR2 FNYEAQ. DNA for the CDR3: TGTGCCAGCAGCGCATACGGACTAGCGGGAGTCTACAATGAGCAGTTCTTC. It is translated as CASSAYGLAGVYNEQFF.

V and J are TRBV3-1 (or the pseudogene TRBV3-2) and TRBJ2-5; no reliable D call. This CDR3 is 13 amino acids long. Trimming removed 4 bases at V and 3 bases at J, with 9 bases between. Germline V gene lookup returns CDR1 LGHDT and CDR2 YNNKEL (reference sequence). In DNA, the CDR3 is TGTGCCAGCAGCCCACAGTTTGAAGAGACCCAGTACTTC. Translation: CASSPQFEETQYF.

The chain links TRBV9 to TRBJ2-1; 7 nucleotides line up with TRBD2. Per the germline V gene, CDR1 is SGDLS and CDR2 is YYNGEE. The CDR3 extends over 16 amino acids. Losses at the gene ends were 0 bases for V and 1 base for J; bases not matched to a gene: 4. The CDR3 sequence is CASSVAGGESYNEQFF. CDR3 DNA sequence: TGTGCCAGCAGCGTAGCTGGGGGGGAGTCCTACAATGAGCAGTTCTTC.

The J gene is TRBJ1-6, the V gene TRBV6-5; D is ambiguous. The V gene's germline CDR1 is MNHEY and CDR2 SVGAGI. V was pared by 2 bases and J by 7 bases, with 12 bases between. This CDR3 spans 15 amino acids. The CDR3, as DNA: TGTGCCAGCAGTTACGGGGTGGGTATGAATTCACCCCTCCACTTT. Translated, it gives CASSYGVGMNSPLHF.

The rearrangement links TRBV25-1 to TRBJ1-1; D gene unclear. The germline CDR1 and CDR2 sequences are MGHDK and SYGVNS. V was clipped by 3 bases and J by 11 bases, with 16 bases between them. This CDR3 has 13 residues. This CDR3 is CASSDSGGRGAFF. The CDR3 DNA sequence: TGTGCCAGCAGTGATTCAGGAGGGCGAGGGGCTTTCTTT. Drawing the rest from reference TRBV25-1 and TRBJ1-1, the complete variable domain is EADIYQTPRYLVIGTGKKITLECSQTMGHDKMYWYQQDPGMELHLIHYSYGVNSTEKGDLSSESTVSRIRTEHFPLTLESARPSHTSQYLCASSDSGGRGAFFGQGTRLTVV.

This clone was seen only once. This sequence joins TRBV18 and TRBJ2-1; perhaps TRBD2 as D (5 bases). The CDR3 has 16 amino acids. Trimming stripped 4 bases from V and 8 bases from J, with 21 bases between. Germline lookup yields CDR1 KGHSH and CDR2 LQKENI. This CDR3 reads CASSLPGGGGGYEQFF. The CDR3 DNA is TGTGCCAGCTCACTCCCCGGTGGCGGAGGTGGGTATGAGCAGTTCTTC.

This chain uses TRBV30 with TRBJ1-6; 9 bases map to TRBD1. Per germline, CDR1 GTSNPN and CDR2 SVGIG (reference sequence). Trimming removed 5 bases from V and 9 bases from J; junction bases left unmatched: 5. The CDR3 spans 13 residues. The CDR3 spells CAWRQGESSPLHF. As DNA, the CDR3 is TGTGCCTGGCGACAGGGGGAAAGTTCACCCCTCCACTTT.

The chain is built from TRBV6-5 and TRBJ2-6; D is ambiguous. Germline V gene data show CDR1 as MNHEY and CDR2 as SVGAGI. V was shortened by 3 bases and J by 0 bases, with 6 bases between the two germline ends. This CDR3 has 15 residues. CDR3 in amino acids: CASSYYSSGANVLTF. CDR3 DNA: TGTGCCAGCAGTTATTACAGCTCTGGGGCCAACGTCCTGACTTTC.

The genes are TRBV6-4 and TRBJ1-6; no definite D call. The length of the CDR3 is 14 residues. Trimming pared 5 bases from V and 6 bases from J, leaving 11 bases between. Germline V lookup: CDR1 MRHNA, CDR2 SNTAGT. CDR3 region: CASSSTPGNSPLHF. CDR3 in DNA: TGTGCCAGCAGTTCCACGCCGGGTAATTCACCCCTCCACTTT.

V and J are TRBV9 and TRBJ1-6; D gene unclear. This CDR3 contains 15 residues. Germline V gene data show CDR1 as SGDLS and CDR2 as YYNGEE. Deletions cut 0 bases from V and 10 bases from J, with 14 bases between. Here the CDR3 reads CASSVGVSPESPLHF. The CDR3 bases are TGTGCCAGCAGCGTAGGTGTCAGTCCAGAGTCACCCCTCCACTTT.

The chain has TRBV4-3 and TRBJ2-2; D ambiguous. The CDR3 consists of 16 residues. Between the trimmed V and J ends, which lost 1 base and 2 bases, there was a span of 11 bases. Germline lookup yields CDR1 LGHNA and CDR2 YSLEER. The CDR3 bases are TGCGCCAGCAGCCAAGGCATACTGGGTAACACCGGGGAGCTGTTTTTT. This codes for CASSQGILGNTGELFF.

This chain uses TRBV5-1 with TRBJ1-2; maybe TRBD1 (6 bases). Germline CDR1 is SGHRS and CDR2 is YFSETQ. The CDR3 totals 12 residues. V lost 1 base and J lost 9, with 10 bases in between. CDR3 in amino acids: CASSLTGTSYTF. CDR3 DNA sequence: TGCGCCAGCAGCTTGACAGGGACGAGCTACACCTTC.